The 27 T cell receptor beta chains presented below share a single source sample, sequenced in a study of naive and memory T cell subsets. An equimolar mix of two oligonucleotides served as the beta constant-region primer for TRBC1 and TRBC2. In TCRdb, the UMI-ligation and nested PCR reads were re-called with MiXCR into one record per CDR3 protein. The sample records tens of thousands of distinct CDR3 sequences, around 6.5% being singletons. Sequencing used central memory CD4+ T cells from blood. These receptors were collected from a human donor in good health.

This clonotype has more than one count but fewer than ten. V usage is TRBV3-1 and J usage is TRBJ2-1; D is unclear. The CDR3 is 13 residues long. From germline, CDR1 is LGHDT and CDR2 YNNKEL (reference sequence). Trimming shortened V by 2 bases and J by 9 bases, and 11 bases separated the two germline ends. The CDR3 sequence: CASSQFKGTEQFF. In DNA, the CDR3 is TGTGCCAGCAGCCAATTCAAGGGCACTGAGCAGTTCTTC.

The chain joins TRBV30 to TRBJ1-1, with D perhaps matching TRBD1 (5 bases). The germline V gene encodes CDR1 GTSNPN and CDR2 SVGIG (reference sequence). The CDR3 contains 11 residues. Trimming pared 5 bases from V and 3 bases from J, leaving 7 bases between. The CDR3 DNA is TGTGCCTGGTCAGGGTACACTGAAGCTTTCTTT. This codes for CAWSGYTEAFF.

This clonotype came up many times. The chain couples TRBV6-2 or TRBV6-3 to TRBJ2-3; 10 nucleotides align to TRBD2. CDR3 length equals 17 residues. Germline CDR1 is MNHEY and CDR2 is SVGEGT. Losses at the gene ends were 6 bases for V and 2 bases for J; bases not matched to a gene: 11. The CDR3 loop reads CASSLIKSGGVTDTQYF. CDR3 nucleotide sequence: TGTGCCAGCAGCCTTATCAAAAGCGGGGGGGTCACAGATACGCAGTATTTT.

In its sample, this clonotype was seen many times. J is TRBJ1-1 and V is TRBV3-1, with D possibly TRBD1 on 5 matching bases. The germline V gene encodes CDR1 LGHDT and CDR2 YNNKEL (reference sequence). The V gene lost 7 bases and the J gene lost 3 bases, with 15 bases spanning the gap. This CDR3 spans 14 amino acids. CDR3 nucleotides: TGTGCCAGCACCAACCGAGGGGCTCACACTGAAGCTTTCTTT. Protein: CASTNRGAHTEAFF.

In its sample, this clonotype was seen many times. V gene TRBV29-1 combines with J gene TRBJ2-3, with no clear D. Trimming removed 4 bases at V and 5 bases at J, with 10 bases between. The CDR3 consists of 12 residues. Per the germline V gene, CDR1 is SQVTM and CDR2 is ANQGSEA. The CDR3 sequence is CSVGLVGDTQYF. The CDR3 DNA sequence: TGCAGCGTTGGCCTAGTAGGAGATACGCAGTATTTT.

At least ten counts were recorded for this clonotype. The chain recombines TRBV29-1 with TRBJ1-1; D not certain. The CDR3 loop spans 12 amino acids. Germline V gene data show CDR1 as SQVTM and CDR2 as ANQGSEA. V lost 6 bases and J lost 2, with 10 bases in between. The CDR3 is CSVSAGNTEAFF. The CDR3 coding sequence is TGCAGCGTCTCCGCGGGAAACACTGAAGCTTTCTTT.

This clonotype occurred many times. CDR3 in amino acids: CASDLAVSTEAFF. CDR3 in DNA: TGTGCCAGCGATTTAGCTGTGAGCACTGAAGCTTTCTTT. The gene calls are TRBV6-1 and TRBJ1-1; no definite D call. The CDR3 totals 13 residues. Germline lookup yields CDR1 MNHNS and CDR2 SASEGT. V lost 8 bases and J lost 4, with 14 bases in between.

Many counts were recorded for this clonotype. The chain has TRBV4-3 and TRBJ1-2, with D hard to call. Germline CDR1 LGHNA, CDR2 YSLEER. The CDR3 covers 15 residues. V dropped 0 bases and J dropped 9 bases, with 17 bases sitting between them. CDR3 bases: TGCGCCAGCAGCCAAGATTATGGACGGACTAGAAGCTACACCTTC. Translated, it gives CASSQDYGRTRSYTF.

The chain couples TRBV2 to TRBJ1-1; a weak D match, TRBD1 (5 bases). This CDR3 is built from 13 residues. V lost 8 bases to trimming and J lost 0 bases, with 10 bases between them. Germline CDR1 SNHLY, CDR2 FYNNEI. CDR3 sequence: CASLTEMNTEAFF. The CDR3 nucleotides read TGTGCCAGCCTGACAGAAATGAACACTGAAGCTTTCTTT.

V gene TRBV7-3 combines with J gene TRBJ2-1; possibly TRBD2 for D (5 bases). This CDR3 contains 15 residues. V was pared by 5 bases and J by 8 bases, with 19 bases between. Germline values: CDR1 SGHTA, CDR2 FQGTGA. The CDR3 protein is CASSPLLARSHEQFF. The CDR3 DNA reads TGTGCCAGCAGCCCCCTGCTAGCTAGAAGCCATGAGCAGTTCTTC. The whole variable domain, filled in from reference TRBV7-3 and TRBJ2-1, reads GAGVSQTPSNKVTEKGKYVELRCDPISGHTALYWYRQSLGQGPEFLIYFQGTGAADDSGLPNDRFFAVRPEGSVSTLKIQRTERGDSAVYLCASSPLLARSHEQFFGPGTRLTVL.

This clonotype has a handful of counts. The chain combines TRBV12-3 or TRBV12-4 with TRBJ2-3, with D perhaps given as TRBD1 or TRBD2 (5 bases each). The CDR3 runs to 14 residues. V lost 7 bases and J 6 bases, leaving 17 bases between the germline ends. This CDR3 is CASKFEGRFDTQYF. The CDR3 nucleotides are TGTGCCAGCAAATTTGAGGGACGGTTTGATACGCAGTATTTT.

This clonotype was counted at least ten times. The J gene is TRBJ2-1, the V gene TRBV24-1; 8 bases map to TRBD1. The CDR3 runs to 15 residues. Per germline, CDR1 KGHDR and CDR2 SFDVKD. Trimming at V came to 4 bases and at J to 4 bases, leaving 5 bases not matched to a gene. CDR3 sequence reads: CATSEGQAGYNEQFF. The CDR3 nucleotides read TGTGCCACCAGTGAGGGACAGGCGGGGTACAATGAGCAGTTCTTC.

CDR3 sequence: CASSPIAGGGTDTQYF. CDR3 coding DNA: TGTGCCAGCAGTCCGATAGCGGGAGGGGGCACAGATACGCAGTATTTT. The V call is TRBV7-2, the J call TRBJ2-3, with TRBD2 matching 11 bases. The CDR3 is 16 amino acids. Germline values: CDR1 SGHTA, CDR2 FQGNSA. V gave up 6 bases and J gave up 1 base; unmatched junction bases: 6.

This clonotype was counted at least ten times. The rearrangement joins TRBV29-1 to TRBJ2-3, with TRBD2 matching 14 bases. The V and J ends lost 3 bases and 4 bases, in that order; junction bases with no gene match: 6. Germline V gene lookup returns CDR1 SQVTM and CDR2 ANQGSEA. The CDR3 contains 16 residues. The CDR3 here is CSVDPRLAGGSDTQYF. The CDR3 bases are TGCAGCGTTGATCCCCGACTAGCGGGGGGGTCAGATACGCAGTATTTT.

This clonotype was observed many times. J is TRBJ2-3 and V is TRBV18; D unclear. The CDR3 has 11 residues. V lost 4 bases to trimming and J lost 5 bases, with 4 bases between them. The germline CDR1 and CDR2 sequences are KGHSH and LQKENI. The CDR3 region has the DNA TGTGCCAGCTCACTCCTAGATACGCAGTATTTT. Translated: CASSLLDTQYF. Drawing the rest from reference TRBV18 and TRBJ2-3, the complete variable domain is NAGVMQNPRHLVRRRGQEARLRCSPMKGHSHVYWYRQLPEEGLKFMVYLQKENIIDESGMPKERFSAEFPKEGPSILRIQQVVRGDSAAYFCASSLLDTQYFGPGTRLTVL.

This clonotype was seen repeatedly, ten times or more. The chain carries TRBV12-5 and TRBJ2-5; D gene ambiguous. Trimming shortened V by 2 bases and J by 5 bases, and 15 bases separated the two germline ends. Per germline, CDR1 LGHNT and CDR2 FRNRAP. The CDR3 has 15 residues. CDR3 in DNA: TGTGCTAGTGGTTTGCTGGGCACCCCCCGGGAGACCCAGTACTTC. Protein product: CASGLLGTPRETQYF.

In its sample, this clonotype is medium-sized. As DNA, the CDR3 is TGTGCCAGCAGAGCTGGTAGCAACACTGAAGCTTTCTTT. Translation: CASRAGSNTEAFF. The chain employs TRBV12-3 or TRBV12-4 and TRBJ1-1; D is uncertain. V was clipped by 6 bases and J by 2 bases, with 10 bases between them. CDR3 size: 13 residues.

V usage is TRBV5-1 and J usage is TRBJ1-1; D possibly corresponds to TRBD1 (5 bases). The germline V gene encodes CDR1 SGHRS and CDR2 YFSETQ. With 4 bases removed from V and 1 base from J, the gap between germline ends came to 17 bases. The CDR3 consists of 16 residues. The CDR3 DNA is TGCGCCAGCAGCGCCAGGAGCAGGGCCACGAACACTGAAGCTTTCTTT. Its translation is CASSARSRATNTEAFF.

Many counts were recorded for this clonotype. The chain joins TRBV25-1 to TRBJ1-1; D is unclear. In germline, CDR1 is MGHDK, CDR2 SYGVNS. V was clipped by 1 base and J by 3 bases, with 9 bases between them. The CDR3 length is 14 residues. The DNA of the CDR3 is TGTGCCAGCAGTGAATCTGGGCCGTACACTGAAGCTTTCTTT. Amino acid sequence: CASSESGPYTEAFF.

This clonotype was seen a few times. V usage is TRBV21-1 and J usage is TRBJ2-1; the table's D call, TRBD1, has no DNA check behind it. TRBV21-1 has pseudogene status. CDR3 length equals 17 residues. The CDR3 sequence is CARPSLADMCSYNEQFF. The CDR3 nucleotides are TGTGCCAGGCCGTCGTTGGCGGACATGTGCTCCTACAATGAGCAGTTCTTC.

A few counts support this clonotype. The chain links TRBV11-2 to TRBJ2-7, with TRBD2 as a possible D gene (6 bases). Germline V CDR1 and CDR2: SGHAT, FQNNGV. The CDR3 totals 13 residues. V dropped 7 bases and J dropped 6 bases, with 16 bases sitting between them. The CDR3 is CASTGVVRSEQYF. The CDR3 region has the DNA TGTGCCAGCACGGGAGTAGTCCGATCCGAGCAGTACTTC.

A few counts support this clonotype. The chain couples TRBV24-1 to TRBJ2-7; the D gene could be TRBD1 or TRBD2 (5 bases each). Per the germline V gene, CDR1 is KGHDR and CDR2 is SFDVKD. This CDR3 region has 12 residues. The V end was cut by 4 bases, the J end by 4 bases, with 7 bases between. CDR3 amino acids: CATSERGYEQYF. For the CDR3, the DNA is TGTGCCACCAGTGAGAGGGGATACGAGCAGTACTTC.

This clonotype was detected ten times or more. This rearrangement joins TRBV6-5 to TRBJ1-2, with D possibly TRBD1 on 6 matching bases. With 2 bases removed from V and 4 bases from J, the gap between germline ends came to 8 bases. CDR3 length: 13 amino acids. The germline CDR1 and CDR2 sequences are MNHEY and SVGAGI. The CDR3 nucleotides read TGTGCCAGCAGTTACGGACAGAGCTATGGCTACACCTTC. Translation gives CASSYGQSYGYTF.

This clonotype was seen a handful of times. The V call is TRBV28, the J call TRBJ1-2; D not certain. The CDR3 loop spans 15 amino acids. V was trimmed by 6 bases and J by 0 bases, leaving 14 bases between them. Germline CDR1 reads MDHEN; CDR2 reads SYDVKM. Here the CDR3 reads CASSLPIGTNYGYTF. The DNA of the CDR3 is TGTGCCAGCAGCCTTCCGATAGGAACTAACTATGGCTACACCTTC.

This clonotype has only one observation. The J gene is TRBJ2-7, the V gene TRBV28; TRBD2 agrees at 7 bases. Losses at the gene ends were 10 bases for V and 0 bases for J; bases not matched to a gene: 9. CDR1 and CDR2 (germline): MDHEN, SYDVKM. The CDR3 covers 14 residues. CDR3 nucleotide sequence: TGTGCCACCGAGACCGGGGGGAGCTCCTACGAGCAGTACTTC. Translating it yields CATETGGSSYEQYF.

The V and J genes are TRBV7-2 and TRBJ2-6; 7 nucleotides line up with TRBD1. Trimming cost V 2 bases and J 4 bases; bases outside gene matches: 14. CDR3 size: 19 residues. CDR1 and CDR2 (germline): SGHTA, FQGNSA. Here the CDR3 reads CASSLTFSRQGSGANVLTF. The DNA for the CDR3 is TGTGCCAGCAGCTTAACCTTTTCCCGACAGGGCTCCGGGGCCAACGTCCTGACTTTC.

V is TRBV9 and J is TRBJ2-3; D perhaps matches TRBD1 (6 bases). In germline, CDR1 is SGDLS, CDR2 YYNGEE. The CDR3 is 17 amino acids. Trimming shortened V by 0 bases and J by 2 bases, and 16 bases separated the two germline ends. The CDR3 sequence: CASSVAGGRGATDTQYF. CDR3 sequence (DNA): TGTGCCAGCAGCGTAGCAGGCGGCAGGGGCGCCACAGATACGCAGTATTTT.